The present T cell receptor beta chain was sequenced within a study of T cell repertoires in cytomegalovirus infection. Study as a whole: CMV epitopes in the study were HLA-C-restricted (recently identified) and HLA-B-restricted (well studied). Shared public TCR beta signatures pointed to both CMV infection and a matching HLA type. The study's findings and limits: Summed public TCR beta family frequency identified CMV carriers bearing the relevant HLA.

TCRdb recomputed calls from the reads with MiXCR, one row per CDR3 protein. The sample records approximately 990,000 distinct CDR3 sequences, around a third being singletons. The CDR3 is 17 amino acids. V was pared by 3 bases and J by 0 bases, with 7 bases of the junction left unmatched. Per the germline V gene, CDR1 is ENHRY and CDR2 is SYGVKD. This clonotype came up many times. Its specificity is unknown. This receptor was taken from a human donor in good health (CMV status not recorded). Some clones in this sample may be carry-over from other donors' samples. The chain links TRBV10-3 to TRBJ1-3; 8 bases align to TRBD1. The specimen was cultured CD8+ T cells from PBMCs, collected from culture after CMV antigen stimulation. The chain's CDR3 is CAISDRTGFYSGNTIYF. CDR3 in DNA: TGTGCCATCAGTGATCGGACAGGGTTCTACTCTGGAAACACCATATATTTT.